The clone carrying this T cell receptor beta chain has a handful of counts. The antigen is not known. Trimming left V 5 bases short and J 2 bases short, with 11 bases between. From germline, CDR1 is SGHTA and CDR2 FQGNSA. The CDR3 sequence is 14 residues long. Researchers reported that TCR beta cDNA libraries carried unique molecular identifiers. Yield was 450,000 to 650,000 cDNA molecules from roughly 1 to 10 million T cells. Each CDR3 protein gets one entry after TCRdb re-called the PCR reads with MiXCR. The sample carries more than 450,000 distinct CDR3 sequences, roughly 45% recorded once. This specimen belongs to a study of post-analysis software for immune sequencing data. Broader study findings: When patients were compared with controls, 4 or 5 TRBV segments were more frequent, TRBV5-6, TRBV5-1 and TRBV20-1 among them. Strong co-clustering by F measure linked samples that shared a preparation batch.

The sequence was obtained from a girl aged 10 to 17 with multiple sclerosis. V usage is TRBV7-2 and J usage is TRBJ2-3; D call uncertain. The specimen was blood. In nucleotides, the CDR3 is TGTGCCAGCAGCATTGGTCCTCTCACAGATACGCAGTATTTT. Translating it yields CASSIGPLTDTQYF.